This section outlines one T cell receptor (beta chain) sequence together with its context. The data were obtained in a study of blood T cell repertoires in COVID-19. CDR3 length: 13 amino acids. Germline V CDR1 and CDR2: MDHEN, SYDVKM. V gave up 5 bases and J gave up 8 bases, with 15 bases separating them. Profiling relied on immunoSEQ multiplex PCR, and the TCRdb table lists in-frame clones only, not all of them. The sample includes hundreds of thousands of clones, 84% of them seen just once. The rearrangement uses TRBV28 and TRBJ1-2, with D unclear. Input material: peripheral blood. The TCR sequence derives from a man aged 25 to 45 with active or convalescent COVID-19. The CDR3 bases are TGTGCCAGCAGTCTCATCACGGGATCCGGCTACACCTTC. Encoded protein: CASSLITGSGYTF.